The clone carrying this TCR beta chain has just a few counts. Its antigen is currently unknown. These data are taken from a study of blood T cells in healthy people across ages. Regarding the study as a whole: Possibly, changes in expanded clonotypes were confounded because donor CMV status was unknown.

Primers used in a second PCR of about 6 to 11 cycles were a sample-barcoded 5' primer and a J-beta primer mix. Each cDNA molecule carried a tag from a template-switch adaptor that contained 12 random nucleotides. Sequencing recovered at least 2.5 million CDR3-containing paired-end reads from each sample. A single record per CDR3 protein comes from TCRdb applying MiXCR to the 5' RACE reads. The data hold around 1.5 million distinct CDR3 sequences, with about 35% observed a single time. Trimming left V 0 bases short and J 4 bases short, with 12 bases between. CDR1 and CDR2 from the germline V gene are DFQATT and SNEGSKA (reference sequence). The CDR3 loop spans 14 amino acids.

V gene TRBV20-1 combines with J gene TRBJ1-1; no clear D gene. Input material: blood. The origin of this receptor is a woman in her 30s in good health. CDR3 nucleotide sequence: TGCAGTGCTAGAGAGGGGTCAGTAGGCACTGAAGCTTTCTTT. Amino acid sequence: CSAREGSVGTEAFF.